These T cell receptor beta chains were read from a single sample in a study of T cell responses to AZD1222 COVID-19 vaccine. The method was immunoSEQ multiplex PCR; TCRdb's version includes in-frame clones alone and lacks a portion of them. The sample carries 150,000 to 200,000 clones, under 95% recorded once. The sample in question was peripheral blood, obtained 28 days after the second AZD1222 dose. All receptors derive from an adult who received the AZD1222 COVID-19 vaccine. CDR3s include the opening cysteine and the closing phenylalanine or tryptophan. A D gene is named only where the DNA matches it firmly. Clone size is shown for a subset of rows, as once, few, many or a class of expanded clone.

V	D	size	J	length	DNA	CDR3
TRBV4-1	-	-	TRBJ2-5	16	TGCGCCAGCAGCCAAGAGAACACTAGGTCCGGAGAGACCCAGTACTTC	CASSQENTRSGETQYF
TRBV6-1	TRBD1	-	TRBJ2-1	19	TGTGCCAGCAGTGAGTCAGGACAGGGGTCTCCAAGCTCCTACAATGAGCAGTTCTTC	CASSESGQGSPSSYNEQFF
TRBV4-2	-	-	TRBJ2-5	14	TGTGCCAGCAGCCAAGAAGTGCAGGAGGAGACCCAGTACTTC	CASSQEVQEETQYF
TRBV5-1	-	-	TRBJ2-5	14	TGCGCCAGCAGCTTGGGGCTAGCCCAAGAGACCCAGTACTTC	CASSLGLAQETQYF
TRBV5-4	-	-	TRBJ2-1	13	TGTGCCATCGAGAAAGGTCGCAACAATGAGCAGTTCTTC	CAIEKGRNNEQFF
TRBV6-1	-	-	TRBJ1-3	16	TGTGCCAGCAGTGAAGGACGGCGGATCTCTGGAAACACCATATATTTT	CASSEGRRISGNTIYF
TRBV2	TRBD1	few	TRBJ1-1	16	TGTGCCAGTGAGGGACAGGATATAGATCGGGACACTGAAGCTTTCTTT	CASEGQDIDRDTEAFF
TRBV18	TRBD2	-	TRBJ2-1	15	TGTGCCAGCTCACCGTTGGTAGCGGGAGGGAATGAGCAGTTCTTC	CASSPLVAGGNEQFF
TRBV5-1	TRBD1	once	TRBJ1-1	16	TGCGCCAGCAGCCCACAGGGGCACTCCCGGGACACTGAAGCTTTCTTT	CASSPQGHSRDTEAFF
TRBV6-2/TRBV6-3	TRBD1	-	TRBJ1-2	14	TGTGCCAGCAGTTACGGACAGGTCCTATATGGCTACACCTTC	CASSYGQVLYGYTF
TRBV15	-	-	TRBJ2-1	13	TGTGCCACACAGGGATTCACCTACAATGAGCAGTTCTTC	CATQGFTYNEQFF
TRBV5-1	-	-	TRBJ1-2	15	TGCGCCAGCAGTCATTGGCAGGGGCGCGGAGGAGGCTACACCTTC	CASSHWQGRGGGYTF
TRBV19	-	-	TRBJ1-5	14	TGTGCCAGCAGGACAGTTTATAGCAATCAGCCCCAGCATTTT	CASRTVYSNQPQHF
TRBV2	-	-	TRBJ2-2	14	TGTGCCAGCAGTGTAGGGCCGAACACCGGGGAGCTGTTTTTT	CASSVGPNTGELFF
TRBV10-3	-	few	TRBJ2-7	14	TGTGCCATCAGTGAGTCGCCTCCCTGGGACGAGCAGTACTTC	CAISESPPWDEQYF
TRBV7-2	TRBD1	-	TRBJ1-3	16	TGTGCCAGCAGCGGACAGGATACCAGCTCTGGAAACACCATATATTTT	CASSGQDTSSGNTIYF
TRBV20-1	TRBD1	-	TRBJ1-6	13	TGCAGTGCTAGTGGACAGGGTTATTCACCCCTCCACTTT	CSASGQGYSPLHF
TRBV19	-	-	TRBJ1-1	18	TGTGCCAGTAGTATAAAGAGGGCAGGGCTCCTTATGAACACTGAAGCTTTCTTT	CASSIKRAGLLMNTEAFF
TRBV27	-	-	TRBJ1-2	13	TGTGCCAGCAGTTTCCTTGGGACTCATGGCTACACCTTC	CASSFLGTHGYTF
TRBV6-1	-	-	TRBJ2-3	17	TGTGCCAGCAGTGAGGTGGGAGCCCTCAGGGAGGCAGATACGCAGTATTTT	CASSEVGALREADTQYF
TRBV5-8	TRBD1	-	TRBJ1-2	13	TGTGCCAGCAGCCGGACAGGGAACTATGGCTACACCTTC	CASSRTGNYGYTF
TRBV27	-	-	TRBJ2-7	13	TGTGCCAGCAGTTTAACCGGGGCCTACGAGCAGTACTTC	CASSLTGAYEQYF
TRBV7-2	TRBD2	-	TRBJ2-1	14	TGTGCCAGCAGCTCCGGGACTAGGGGGGGTGAGCAGTTCTTC	CASSSGTRGGEQFF
TRBV7-6	-	-	TRBJ2-2	16	TGTGCCAGCAGTCGGTTAGCCGCTGAACAGGCCGGGGAGCTGTTTTTT	CASSRLAAEQAGELFF
TRBV3-1/TRBV3-2	-	-	TRBJ1-6	14	TGTGCCAGCAGCCAAGTTGGGGACGGGTCACCCCTCCACTTT	CASSQVGDGSPLHF
TRBV3-1/TRBV3-2	TRBD2	-	TRBJ2-1	14	TGTGCCAGCAGCCCGGGACTAGCCTACAATGAGCAGTTCTTC	CASSPGLAYNEQFF
TRBV3-1/TRBV3-2	-	-	TRBJ1-6	14	TGTGCCAGCAGTCCGACAGATCGTAATTCACCCCTCCACTTT	CASSPTDRNSPLHF
TRBV5-5	TRBD2	-	TRBJ2-7	18	TGTGCCAGCAGCTTGGAGGCTAGCGGGGCGTCCGTCCCTTTCGAGCAGTACTTC	CASSLEASGASVPFEQYF
TRBV29-1	TRBD2	-	TRBJ2-4	18	TGCAGCGTTGAAAACCTGGGTGATGCGGGGGGCCAGCGGAACATTCAGTACTTC	CSVENLGDAGGQRNIQYF
TRBV28	TRBD1	-	TRBJ1-2	14	TGTGCCAGCACCAAAGGGGACAGGGACTATGGCTACACCTTC	CASTKGDRDYGYTF
TRBV6-5	TRBD1	-	TRBJ1-2	14	TGTGCCAGCAGTCCCCTCGGGACAGGCTATGGCTACACCTTC	CASSPLGTGYGYTF
TRBV28	-	-	TRBJ2-3	12	TGTGCCAGCAGTCGACGAACAGATACGCAGTATTTT	CASSRRTDTQYF
TRBV3-1/TRBV3-2	-	-	TRBJ1-2	12	TGTGCCAGCAGCTCTGGACTGGGTGGCTACACCTTC	CASSSGLGGYTF
TRBV11-2	TRBD1	once	TRBJ1-2	14	TGTGCCAGCAGCTTACCCCAGGGGGCGGGTGGCTACACCTTC	CASSLPQGAGGYTF
TRBV2	-	-	TRBJ2-5	13	TGTGCCAGCTGGGCACGGAACCAAGAGACCCAGTACTTC	CASWARNQETQYF
TRBV11-2	-	once	TRBJ2-5	13	TGTGCCAGCAGCTTAGTGGGTCAAGAGACCCAGTACTTC	CASSLVGQETQYF
TRBV2	-	-	TRBJ1-6	13	TGTGCCAGCAGGTTTGAGGACTTCTCGGCCCTCCACTTT	CASRFEDFSALHF
TRBV28	-	-	TRBJ2-1	15	TGTGCCAGCAGCAACCCCCGGGGCTACCCCAATGAGCAGTTCTTC	CASSNPRGYPNEQFF
TRBV28	-	-	TRBJ1-2	14	TGTGCCAGCAGTCCCGACGCCCCCGCTGTTGGCTACACCTTC	CASSPDAPAVGYTF
TRBV5-1	-	-	TRBJ2-1	14	TGCGCCAGCAGCTTGGGACAGATCTACAATGAGCAGTTCTTC	CASSLGQIYNEQFF
TRBV6-6	-	-	TRBJ2-1	16	TGTGCCAGCAGTTACTCAGGGGCCCTTACCTACAATGAGCAGTTCTTC	CASSYSGALTYNEQFF
TRBV7-2	-	-	TRBJ2-5	12	TGTGCCAGCAGCTTCTACCAGAAGACCCAGTACTTC	CASSFYQKTQYF
TRBV18	TRBD1	-	TRBJ1-1	15	TGTGCCAGCTCACCGCGCACAGGGGCCTCGACTGAAGCTTTCTTT	CASSPRTGASTEAFF
TRBV5-4	TRBD1	-	TRBJ2-5	14	TGTGCCAGCAGCTTTGGGGGACAGGAGTTGACCCAGTACTTC	CASSFGGQELTQYF
TRBV13	-	-	TRBJ1-6	15	TGTGCCAGCAGCTTAGGGGAGCACAGCAATTCACCCCTCCACTTT	CASSLGEHSNSPLHF
TRBV11-2	-	-	TRBJ1-6	15	TGTGCCAGCAGCTTGGCCGGGACACTTAATTCACCCCTCCACTTT	CASSLAGTLNSPLHF
TRBV5-1	TRBD2	-	TRBJ2-1	14	TGCGCCAGCAGCTTGGGCGGGAGGGGGAATGAGCAGTTCTTC	CASSLGGRGNEQFF
TRBV9	TRBD2	few	TRBJ2-3	15	TGTGCCAGCAGCTTTAGCGGGGTTGGCACAGATACGCAGTATTTT	CASSFSGVGTDTQYF
TRBV2	-	-	TRBJ2-7	12	TGTGCCAGCAGAAGAGTATCCTACGAGCAGTACTTC	CASRRVSYEQYF
TRBV5-1	-	-	TRBJ2-2	13	TGCGCCAGCAGCTTGGCGGTCACCGGGGAGCTGTTTTTT	CASSLAVTGELFF
TRBV29-1	TRBD1	-	TRBJ1-2	15	TGCAGCGTTGAAGGGGGGACAGGGGAAATGAATGGCTACACCTTC	CSVEGGTGEMNGYTF
TRBV28	-	-	TRBJ1-2	15	TGTGCCAGCAGTCCCCAGCAGGGGATCGACTATGGCTACACCTTC	CASSPQQGIDYGYTF
TRBV7-2	-	-	TRBJ1-2	15	TGTGCCAGCAGCTTAGGACGAGAGGGGCACTATGGCTACACCTTC	CASSLGREGHYGYTF
TRBV19	TRBD2	-	TRBJ2-7	13	TGTGCCAGTAGAGTAGCGGGCACTTACGAGCAGTACTTC	CASRVAGTYEQYF
TRBV28	-	-	TRBJ1-5	14	TGTGCCAGCAGTTTGGAGGGGGAAGATCAGCCCCAGCATTTT	CASSLEGEDQPQHF
TRBV19	-	once	TRBJ1-2	15	TGTGCCAGTAGTAGCGGACCTCAGGGCAACTATGGCTACACCTTC	CASSSGPQGNYGYTF
TRBV7-9	TRBD2	-	TRBJ2-3	14	TGTGCCAGCAGCTTTCTGACTAGCCCAGATACGCAGTATTTT	CASSFLTSPDTQYF
TRBV28	-	-	TRBJ1-2	14	TGTGCCAGCAGTCTATTCAGGGGAACTAATGGCTACACCTTC	CASSLFRGTNGYTF
TRBV4-3	-	-	TRBJ1-2	15	TGCGCCAGCAGCCCCGGGTTGGGATCTAACTATGGCTACACCTTC	CASSPGLGSNYGYTF